The 15 T cell receptor beta chains presented below share a single source sample, sequenced in a study of blood T cells in healthy people across ages. A sample-barcoded 5' primer and a J-beta primer mix were used in a second PCR of about 7 to 11 cycles. TCRdb called the 5' RACE reads again in MiXCR, with one record for every CDR3 protein. The sample records about 780,000 distinct CDR3 sequences, about 47% being singletons. The sample consisted of blood. These TCRs come from a man older than 75 in good health.

The rearrangement uses TRBV7-2 and TRBJ2-3; no firm D call. The V and J ends lost 2 bases and 5 bases respectively, with 8 bases between them. The length of the CDR3 is 13 residues. Germline CDR1 and CDR2: SGHTA and FQGNSA. The CDR3 reads CASSLKFRDTQYF. For the CDR3, the DNA is TGTGCCAGCAGCTTAAAGTTTAGAGATACGCAGTATTTT.

As for this clonotype: Since a much larger clone is just one base distant, this may be a read error. V and J are TRBV7-9 and TRBJ2-3; no clear D. The CDR3 has 14 residues. Per germline, CDR1 SEHNR and CDR2 FQNEAQ (reference sequence). V was shortened by 5 bases and J by 2 bases, with 11 bases between the two germline ends. The CDR3, as DNA: TGTGCCAGCAGCGGCAGTCAGCCCACAGATACGCAGTATTTT. It specifies CASSGSQPTDTQYF.

This clonotype has a handful of counts. The J gene is TRBJ2-3, the V gene TRBV21-1; the tabulated D call, TRBD1, remains unverified against the DNA. TRBV21-1 is assigned pseudogene status. CDR3 size: 16 residues. CDR3 nucleotide sequence: TGTGCCAGCAGCAACACAGGGGGCTTTTGCACAGATACGCAGTATTTT. Translating gives CASSNTGGFCTDTQYF.

This clonotype showed up just a few times. V gene TRBV20-1 combines with J gene TRBJ2-5, with 7 bases fitting TRBD1. The CDR3 is made up of 13 amino acids. Germline CDR1 and CDR2: DFQATT and SNEGSKA (reference sequence). Losses at the gene ends were 6 bases for V and 5 bases for J; bases not matched to a gene: 9. CDR3 coding DNA: TGCAGTGCGCCTGACAGGGTCCGGGAGACCCAGTACTTC. Encoded protein: CSAPDRVRETQYF.

This chain uses TRBV12-3 or TRBV12-4 with TRBJ1-2; weak D call: TRBD1 (6 bases). The ends were cut back, 3 bases at V and 3 bases at J, with 8 bases in the middle. The CDR3 consists of 13 residues. The CDR3 DNA is TGTGCCAGCAGTTTTAAGGGGGACTATGGCTACACCTTC. As protein: CASSFKGDYGYTF.

J is TRBJ2-3 and V is TRBV7-9; 11 nucleotides agree with TRBD2. Germline lookup yields CDR1 SEHNR and CDR2 FQNEAQ (reference sequence). V dropped 5 bases and J dropped 7; count of bases not matched to a gene: 11. CDR3 length: 16 residues. The CDR3 DNA is TGTGCCAGCAGCACCACAAGTAGCGGGGGGGCCCATACGCAGTATTTT. Its protein product is CASSTTSSGGAHTQYF.

This clonotype was found once. The V gene is TRBV24-1, the J gene TRBJ2-1; D might be TRBD1 (5 bases). V lost 4 bases, J lost 7 bases, and 13 bases lay in between. This CDR3 is built from 14 residues. From germline, CDR1 is KGHDR and CDR2 SFDVKD. For the CDR3, the DNA is TGTGCCACCAGTGAACAGGCAGGGCGAAATGAGCAGTTCTTC. This codes for CATSEQAGRNEQFF.

V is TRBV27 and J is TRBJ2-3; D ambiguous. From germline, CDR1 is MNHEY and CDR2 SMNVEV (reference sequence). This CDR3 has 15 amino acids. Deletions cut 5 bases from V and 1 base from J, with 13 bases between. The CDR3: CASSQTFTCTDTQYF. The DNA for the CDR3 is TGTGCCAGCAGTCAGACGTTTACTTGCACAGATACGCAGTATTTT.

In DNA, the CDR3 is TGCAGCGTTGAAAGCTATTCCTACAATGAGCAGTTCTTC. Its translation is CSVESYSYNEQFF. The gene calls are TRBV29-1 and TRBJ2-1, with D unclear. The V end lost 2 bases, the J end lost 1 base, and 6 bases lay between the germline ends. Per germline, CDR1 SQVTM and CDR2 ANQGSEA. The CDR3 extends over 13 amino acids.

This clonotype has just a few counts. The V gene is TRBV4-1, the J gene TRBJ2-1; 8 bases map to TRBD2. The CDR3 is 15 amino acids. After removal of 2 bases from V and 6 bases from J, the junction contained 6 bases not matched to a gene. CDR1 is MGHRA and CDR2 is YSYEKL in the germline V gene. The chain's CDR3 is CASSQQGSGSNEQFF. The DNA of the CDR3 is TGCGCCAGCAGCCAACAGGGAAGCGGGAGCAATGAGCAGTTCTTC.

The chain is built from TRBV20-1 and TRBJ2-7; D is perhaps TRBD1 (6 bases). Germline CDR1 is DFQATT and CDR2 is SNEGSKA (reference sequence). V was shortened by 1 base and J by 1 base, with 11 bases between the two germline ends. This CDR3 spans 14 amino acids. The CDR3 spells CSARGMQGSYEQYF. The CDR3 DNA sequence: TGCAGTGCTAGAGGAATGCAGGGGTCCTACGAGCAGTACTTC.

The rearrangement joins TRBV29-1 to TRBJ1-1, with TRBD1 as a possible D gene (5 bases). The CDR3 has 13 residues. Trimming removed 4 bases at V and 0 bases at J, with 9 bases between. Germline V gives CDR1 SQVTM, CDR2 ANQGSEA. The CDR3 coding sequence is TGCAGCGTTGCGAGGGACTTGAACACTGAAGCTTTCTTT. Protein: CSVARDLNTEAFF.

V usage is TRBV5-5 and J usage is TRBJ2-1, with 8 bases aligning to TRBD2. The germline V gene has CDR1 SGHKS and CDR2 YYEKEE (reference sequence). This CDR3 is built from 14 residues. Trimming cost V 1 base and J 9 bases; bases outside gene matches: 6. The DNA for the CDR3 is TGTGCCAGCAGCTTGTGGACGGGAGGGTCTGAGCAGTTCTTC. It translates to CASSLWTGGSEQFF.

There are a few counts of this clonotype. This CDR3 is CSARDLKLNNEKLFF. CDR3 in DNA: TGCAGTGCTAGAGATCTTAAATTAAATAATGAAAAACTGTTTTTT. This chain links TRBV20-1 with TRBJ1-4; D unresolved. The CDR3 runs 15 residues. The ends were cut back, 0 bases at V and 4 bases at J, with 12 bases in the middle. Per the germline V gene, CDR1 is DFQATT and CDR2 is SNEGSKA (reference sequence).

The V gene is TRBV7-8, the J gene TRBJ2-5, with 12 bases identical to TRBD2. Germline loops: CDR1 SGHVS, CDR2 FQNEAQ. The CDR3 has 15 residues. Trimming at V came to 5 bases and at J to 3 bases, leaving 4 bases not matched to a gene. CDR3 sequence: CASSQRTSGEETQYF. DNA of the CDR3: TGTGCCAGCAGCCAACGGACTAGCGGGGAAGAGACCCAGTACTTC.